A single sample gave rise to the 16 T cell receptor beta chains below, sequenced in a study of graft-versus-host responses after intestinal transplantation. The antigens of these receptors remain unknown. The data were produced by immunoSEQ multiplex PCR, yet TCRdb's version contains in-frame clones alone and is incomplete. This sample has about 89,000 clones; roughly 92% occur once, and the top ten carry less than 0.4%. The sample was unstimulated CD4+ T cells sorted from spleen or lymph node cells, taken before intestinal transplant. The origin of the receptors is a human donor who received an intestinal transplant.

CDR3 in DNA: TGTGCCAGCAGTTTTTCCCCTCTGTGGGCTCAAGAGACCCAGTACTTC. It is translated as CASSFSPLWAQETQYF. This chain uses TRBV27 with TRBJ2-5; D call uncertain. In germline, CDR1 is MNHEY, CDR2 SMNVEV (reference sequence). This CDR3 has 16 residues. V lost 3 bases and J lost 2, with 16 bases in between.

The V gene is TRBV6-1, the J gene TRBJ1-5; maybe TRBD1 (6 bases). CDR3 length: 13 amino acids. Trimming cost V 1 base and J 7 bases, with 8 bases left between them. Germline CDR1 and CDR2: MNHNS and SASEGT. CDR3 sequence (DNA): TGTGCCAGCAGTGAAGTTCAGGGGCAGCCCCAGCATTTT. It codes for CASSEVQGQPQHF.

The CDR3 loop reads CASSESVGNEQFF. The CDR3 DNA is TGTGCCAGCAGTGAATCGGTGGGCAATGAGCAGTTCTTC. The chain links TRBV6-1 to TRBJ2-1, with no clear D. From germline, CDR1 is MNHNS and CDR2 SASEGT. The CDR3 contains 13 residues. V lost 2 bases, J lost 6 bases, and 8 bases lay in between.

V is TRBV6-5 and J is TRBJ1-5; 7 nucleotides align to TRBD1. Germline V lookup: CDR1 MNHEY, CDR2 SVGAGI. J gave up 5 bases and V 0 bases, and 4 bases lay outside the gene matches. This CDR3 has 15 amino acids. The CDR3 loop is CASSYSGGGDQPQHF. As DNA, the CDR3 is TGTGCCAGCAGTTACTCAGGGGGCGGTGATCAGCCCCAGCATTTT.

The CDR3 loop is CASNRRGSYEQYF. DNA of the CDR3: TGTGCCAGCAACCGTCGAGGATCCTACGAGCAGTACTTC. This chain connects TRBV5-6 to TRBJ2-5, with D unresolved. The J call may not be correct, given that the DNA end is closer to TRBJ2-7. This CDR3 has 13 residues. Germline assignment: CDR1 SGHDT and CDR2 YYEEEE.

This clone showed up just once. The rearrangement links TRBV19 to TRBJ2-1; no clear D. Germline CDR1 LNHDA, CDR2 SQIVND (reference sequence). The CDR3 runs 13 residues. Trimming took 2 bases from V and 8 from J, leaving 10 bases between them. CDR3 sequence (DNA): TGTGCCAGTAGTATACCCCCCGCGGATGAGCAGTTCTTC. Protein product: CASSIPPADEQFF.

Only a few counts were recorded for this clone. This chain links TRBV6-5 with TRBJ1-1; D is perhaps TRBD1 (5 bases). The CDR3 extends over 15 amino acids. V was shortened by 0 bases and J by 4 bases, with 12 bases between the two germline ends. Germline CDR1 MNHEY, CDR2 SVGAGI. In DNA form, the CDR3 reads TGTGCCAGCAGTTACTCGGGGGGGGGTGGCACTGAAGCTTTCTTT. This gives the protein CASSYSGGGGTEAFF.

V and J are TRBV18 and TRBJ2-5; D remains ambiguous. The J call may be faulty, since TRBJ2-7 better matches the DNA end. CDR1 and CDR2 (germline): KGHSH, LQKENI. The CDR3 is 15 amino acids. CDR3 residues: CASSPVRSKRGEQYF. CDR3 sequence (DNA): TGTGCCAGCTCACCAGTACGGAGCAAACGCGGCGAGCAGTACTTC.

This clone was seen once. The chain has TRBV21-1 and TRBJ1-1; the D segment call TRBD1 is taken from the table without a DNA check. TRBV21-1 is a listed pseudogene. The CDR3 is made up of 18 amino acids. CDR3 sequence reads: CASTFHSTGDRMNTEAFF. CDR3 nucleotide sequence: TGTGCCAGCACCTTTCACTCGACAGGGGACCGGATGAACACTGAAGCTTTCTTT.

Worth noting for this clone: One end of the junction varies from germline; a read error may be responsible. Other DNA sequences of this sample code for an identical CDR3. This chain's CDR3 is CACGTGHTEAFF. DNA for the CDR3: TGTGCCTGCGGGACAGGGCACACTGAGGCTTTCTTT. The chain links TRBV30 to TRBJ1-1, with 9 bases lining up with TRBD1. There are 12 residues in the CDR3. The V gene's germline CDR1 is GTSNPN and CDR2 SVGIG (reference sequence). Full variable domain (rest looked up from reference TRBV30 and TRBJ1-1): SQTIHQWPATLVQPVGSPLSLECTVEGTSNPNLYWYRQAAGRGLQLLFYSVGIGQISSEVPQNLSASRPQDRQFILSSKKLLLSDSGFYLCACGTGHTEAFFGQGTRLTVV.

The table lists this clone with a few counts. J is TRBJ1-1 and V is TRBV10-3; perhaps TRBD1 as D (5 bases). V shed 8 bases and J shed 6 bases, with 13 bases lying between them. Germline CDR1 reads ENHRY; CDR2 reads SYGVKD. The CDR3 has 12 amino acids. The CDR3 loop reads CAISGRGAEAFF. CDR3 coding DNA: TGTGCCATCTCAGGTCGGGGCGCTGAAGCTTTCTTT.

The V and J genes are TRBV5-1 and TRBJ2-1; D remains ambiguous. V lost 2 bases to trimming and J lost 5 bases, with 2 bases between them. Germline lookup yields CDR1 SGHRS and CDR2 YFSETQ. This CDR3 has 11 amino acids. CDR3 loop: CASSFDNEQFF. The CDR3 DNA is TGCGCCAGCAGCTTTGACAATGAGCAGTTCTTC.

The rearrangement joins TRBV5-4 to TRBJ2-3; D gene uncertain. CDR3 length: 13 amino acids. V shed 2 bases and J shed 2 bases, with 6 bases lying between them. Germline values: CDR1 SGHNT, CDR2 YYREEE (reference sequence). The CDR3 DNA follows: TGTGCCAGCAGCTTCGACAACACAGATACGCAGTATTTT. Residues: CASSFDNTDTQYF.

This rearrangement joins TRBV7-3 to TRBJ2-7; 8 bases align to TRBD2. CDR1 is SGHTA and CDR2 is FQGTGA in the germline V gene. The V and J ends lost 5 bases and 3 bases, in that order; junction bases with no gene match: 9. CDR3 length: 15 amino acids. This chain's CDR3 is CASSLSGTRFYEQYF. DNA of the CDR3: TGTGCCAGCAGCCTTTCCGGGACTAGGTTCTACGAGCAGTACTTC.

DNA of the CDR3: TGTGCCAGCAGTGCTTTCCGGGACATCCTATCGGGGGCCAACGTCCTGACTTTC. Translating gives CASSAFRDILSGANVLTF. The chain uses TRBV2 and TRBJ2-6, with D maybe TRBD1 (6 bases). CDR1 is SNHLY and CDR2 is FYNNEI in the germline V gene. There are 18 residues in the CDR3. The V end was cut by 4 bases, the J end by 4 bases, with 20 bases between. The variable domain in full, with the rest retrieved from reference TRBV2 and TRBJ2-6, is EPEVTQTPSHQVTQMGQEVILRCVPISNHLYFYWYRQILGQKVEFLVSFYNNEISEKSEIFDDQFSVERPDGSNFTLKIRSTKLEDSAMYFCASSAFRDILSGANVLTFGAGSRLTVL.

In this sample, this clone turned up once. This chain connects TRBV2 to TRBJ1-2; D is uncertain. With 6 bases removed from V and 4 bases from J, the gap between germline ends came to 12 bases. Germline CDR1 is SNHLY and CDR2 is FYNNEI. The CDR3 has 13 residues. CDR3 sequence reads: CASRLGEGYGYTF. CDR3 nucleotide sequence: TGTGCCAGCAGATTGGGAGAGGGCTATGGCTACACCTTC.